These 4 T cell receptor beta chains were all obtained from the same sample, sequenced in a study of cytomegalovirus exposure and HLA in healthy donors. The PCR made use of 60 Vbeta and 13 Jbeta primers. Libraries were prepared by immunoSEQ multiplex PCR; TCRdb keeps only in-frame clonotypes and omits some of them. The sample has fewer than 250,000 clones; roughly 74% are singletons. Source material: PBMCs. These receptors were obtained from a woman aged 25 to 39 in good health and CMV-seropositive.

The rearrangement joins TRBV14 to TRBJ2-1; 10 bases align to TRBD2. Unmatched junction bases numbered 0, after V lost 3 bases and J lost 7 bases. Germline lookup yields CDR1 SGHDN and CDR2 FVKESK. This CDR3 contains 13 residues. This CDR3 reads CASSQGLANEQFF. CDR3 nucleotides: TGTGCCAGCAGCCAGGGACTAGCGAATGAGCAGTTCTTC.

This clone occurred once. This chain connects TRBV14 to TRBJ2-6; 9 bases agree with TRBD1. CDR1 is SGHDN and CDR2 is FVKESK in the germline V gene. This CDR3 is 20 amino acids long. V shed 1 base and J 0 bases; nucleotides not matched to a gene: 10. The CDR3 spells CASSQGRTGVVFSGANVLTF. CDR3 bases: TGTGCCAGCAGCCAAGGCAGGACAGGGGTGGTATTCTCTGGGGCCAACGTCCTGACTTTC.

The chain is built from TRBV19 and TRBJ2-1; 10 bases are shared with TRBD2. V dropped 5 bases and J dropped 5; count of bases not matched to a gene: 6. The CDR3 consists of 15 residues. Germline assignment: CDR1 LNHDA and CDR2 SQIVND (reference sequence). Written as DNA, the CDR3 is TGTGCCAGTAGTCACAGCGGGGGGGTAAACAATGAGCAGTTCTTC. It yields the protein CASSHSGGVNNEQFF.

This rearrangement joins TRBV5-1 to TRBJ2-7; 7 bases fit TRBD1. V lost 4 bases to trimming and J lost 0 bases; unmatched junction nucleotides: 10. Germline lookup yields CDR1 SGHRS and CDR2 YFSETQ. This CDR3 has 16 amino acids. CDR3 sequence: CASSEGWGTVSYEQYF. CDR3 in DNA: TGCGCCAGCAGCGAGGGATGGGGGACAGTCTCCTACGAGCAGTACTTC.